The 19 T cell receptor beta chains below all came from one sample that was sequenced in a study of T cell repertoires in cytomegalovirus infection. TCRdb reprocessed the reads via MiXCR and lists one record per CDR3 protein. The table records around 300,000 distinct CDR3 sequences, about 25% of them present only once. The source material was PBMCs. The receptors derive from a human donor in good health (CMV status not recorded). Some clones in this sample may be carry-over from other donors' samples.

This CDR3 reads CASRQGQDFGGYTF. CDR3 in DNA: TGCGCCAGCAGACAGGGACAGGATTTTGGTGGCTACACCTTC. This sequence joins TRBV4-1 and TRBJ1-2, with 8 bases that match TRBD1. After removal of 6 bases from V and 7 bases from J, the junction contained 10 bases not matched to a gene. Germline CDR1 is MGHRA and CDR2 is YSYEKL. CDR3 length: 14 residues.

This clonotype showed up just a few times. The chain has TRBV18 and TRBJ2-1; TRBD2 matches at 12 bases. Germline V gives CDR1 KGHSH, CDR2 LQKENI. Trimming at V came to 0 bases and at J to 10 bases, leaving 7 bases not matched to a gene. The CDR3 spans 16 residues. The CDR3: CASSPPRLAGDAEQFF. The CDR3 DNA follows: TGTGCCAGCTCACCACCGAGACTAGCGGGGGACGCGGAGCAGTTCTTC.

Concerning this clonotype itself: The junction departs from the called germline gene at one end, perhaps through a read error. The V call is TRBV7-2, the J call TRBJ1-2; D remains ambiguous. Germline-derived CDR1 and CDR2 are SGHTA and FQGNSA. The CDR3 consists of 13 residues. The CDR3 nucleotides are TGTGCCAGCAGCCCGGAACGGCTTCTCACCTGGAACTTC. As protein: CASSPERLLTWNF.

In its sample, this clonotype was seen many times. The genes are TRBV7-2 and TRBJ2-2; the D gene is possibly TRBD2 (5 bases). Germline V lookup: CDR1 SGHTA, CDR2 FQGNSA. This CDR3 has 14 residues. Deletions cut 4 bases from V and 6 bases from J, with 12 bases between. This chain's CDR3 is CASSSSTVPGELFF. CDR3 bases: TGTGCCAGCAGCTCTAGCACAGTCCCCGGGGAGCTGTTTTTT.

The CDR3 spells CSVQGGNQPQHF. CDR3 coding DNA: TGCAGCGTACAGGGGGGCAATCAGCCCCAGCATTTT. The chain is built from TRBV29-1 and TRBJ1-5; TRBD1 agrees at 8 bases. The germline V gene encodes CDR1 SQVTM and CDR2 ANQGSEA. The CDR3 contains 12 residues. Trimming cost V 6 bases and J 2 bases; bases outside gene matches: 0.

This clonotype was seen a handful of times. The V gene is TRBV15, the J gene TRBJ2-5; perhaps TRBD1 as D (5 bases). CDR1 is LNHNV, CDR2 YYDKDF, per germline (reference sequence). The CDR3 covers 14 residues. Trimming shortened V by 1 base and J by 3 bases, and 9 bases separated the two germline ends. DNA of the CDR3: TGTGCCACCAGCAGAGGGACGGACAAAGAGACCCAGTACTTC. Its translation: CATSRGTDKETQYF.

The rearrangement links TRBV7-6 to TRBJ2-2, with TRBD2 matching 10 bases. The V and J ends lost 5 bases and 1 base, in that order; junction bases with no gene match: 4. The germline gives CDR1 SGHVS, CDR2 FNYEAQ. CDR3 length: 16 residues. CDR3 DNA sequence: TGTGCCAGCAGCGGAAGCGGGAGGGTGAACACCGGGGAGCTGTTTTTT. It yields the protein CASSGSGRVNTGELFF.

V is TRBV7-2 and J is TRBJ1-6, with D hard to call. The CDR3 has 14 amino acids. The V gene lost 10 bases and the J gene lost 8 bases, with 18 bases spanning the gap. Germline CDR1 is SGHTA and CDR2 is FQGNSA. CDR3 DNA sequence: TGTGCCACCCAAACGTCCGGGAACTATTCACCCCTCCACTTT. Amino acid sequence: CATQTSGNYSPLHF.

The rearrangement uses TRBV20-1 and TRBJ2-1, with TRBD2 matching over 7 bases. V shed 6 bases, J shed 13 bases, and the junction held 12 bases outside the gene matches. CDR1 and CDR2 from the germline V gene are DFQATT and SNEGSKA (reference sequence). CDR3 length: 12 amino acids. CDR3 in DNA: TGCAGTGCAAAATCACCGGGACTAAACCAGTTCTTC. Translation: CSAKSPGLNQFF.

This clonotype was found a few times. This chain uses TRBV18 with TRBJ1-2, with 10 bases lining up with TRBD1. Trimming at V came to 3 bases and at J to 7 bases, leaving 8 bases not matched to a gene. The CDR3 is 15 residues long. Germline CDR1 and CDR2: KGHSH and LQKENI. CDR3 in amino acids: CASSPARQGAFGYTF. The CDR3 DNA is TGTGCCAGCTCACCGGCGAGACAGGGGGCGTTTGGCTACACCTTC.

In this sample, this clonotype turned up many times. The J gene is TRBJ2-1, the V gene TRBV28; 13 nucleotides agree with TRBD2. After removal of 5 bases from V and 8 bases from J, the junction contained 6 bases not matched to a gene. CDR1 MDHEN and CDR2 SYDVKM come from the germline V gene. This CDR3 has 15 residues. The CDR3, as DNA: TGTGCCAGCAGTCCCGGGACTAGCGGGGACGATGAGCAGTTCTTC. It is translated as CASSPGTSGDDEQFF.

This clonotype was seen many times. V and J are TRBV7-9 and TRBJ2-5; 7 bases are a match to TRBD1. Germline CDR1 reads SEHNR; CDR2 reads FQNEAQ (reference sequence). The CDR3 runs 15 residues. J was trimmed by 2 bases and V by 5 bases; bases with no gene match: 8. CDR3 bases: TGTGCCAGCAGCCAGAGTGGGACAGCACAAGAGACCCAGTACTTC. Translating it yields CASSQSGTAQETQYF.

This clonotype occurred a few times. The rearrangement uses TRBV28 and TRBJ2-7, with 9 bases that match TRBD2. Germline CDR1 MDHEN, CDR2 SYDVKM. CDR3 length: 14 residues. V was pared by 7 bases and J by 4 bases, with 8 bases of the junction left unmatched. CDR3: CASNLAGDVYEQYF. Here the CDR3 DNA reads TGTGCCAGCAACTTAGCGGGAGATGTTTACGAGCAGTACTTC.

V and J are TRBV28 and TRBJ1-2; D not resolved. There are 19 residues in the CDR3. V was clipped by 2 bases and J by 4 bases, with 26 bases between them. Per germline, CDR1 MDHEN and CDR2 SYDVKM. Here the CDR3 DNA reads TGTGCCAGCAGTTTAACCCCCGCCCAAGCCTCGACGAGGAGCTATGGCTACACCTTC. Translated: CASSLTPAQASTRSYGYTF.

This clonotype was counted once. The chain employs TRBV2 and TRBJ2-7; D not resolved. The V end was cut by 1 base, the J end by 0 bases, with 10 bases between. CDR1 is SNHLY, CDR2 FYNNEI, per germline. This CDR3 is 15 amino acids long. The CDR3 spells CASSEVQAASYEQYF. The DNA for the CDR3 is TGTGCCAGCAGTGAAGTGCAGGCCGCCTCCTACGAGCAGTACTTC. Looking up the rest from reference TRBV2 and TRBJ2-7 gives the full variable domain: EPEVTQTPSHQVTQMGQEVILRCVPISNHLYFYWYRQILGQKVEFLVSFYNNEISEKSEIFDDQFSVERPDGSNFTLKIRSTKLEDSAMYFCASSEVQAASYEQYFGPGTRLTVT.

The chain couples TRBV7-9 to TRBJ2-5; 7 bases map to TRBD1. Germline CDR1 reads SEHNR; CDR2 reads FQNEAQ (reference sequence). This CDR3 spans 14 amino acids. The V and J ends lost 5 bases and 5 bases, in that order; junction bases with no gene match: 8. CDR3 residues: CASSPGTARETQYF. DNA for the CDR3: TGTGCCAGCAGCCCTGGGACAGCCCGGGAGACCCAGTACTTC.

This chain links TRBV6-2 or TRBV6-3 with TRBJ1-1; 7 positions match TRBD1. The V segment lost 2 bases and the J segment 5 bases; nucleotides outside the gene matches: 8. The CDR3 is made up of 15 amino acids. CDR1 is MNHEY, CDR2 SVGEGT, per germline. CDR3 coding DNA: TGTGCCAGCAGTTACCCACAGGGGTGGGAAACTGAAGCTTTCTTT. Residues: CASSYPQGWETEAFF.

The rearrangement joins TRBV5-6 to TRBJ1-1; maybe TRBD1 (6 bases). The germline V and J ends were trimmed by 5 bases and 0 bases, with 17 bases remaining between them. This CDR3 is built from 16 residues. Germline lookup yields CDR1 SGHDT and CDR2 YYEEEE. The CDR3 reads CASRNQGGLMNTEAFF. CDR3 nucleotide sequence: TGTGCCAGCAGGAATCAAGGGGGGCTCATGAACACTGAAGCTTTCTTT.

This clonotype was counted between two and nine times. The V call is TRBV24-1, the J call TRBJ2-3, with a tentative D call TRBD1 (6 bases). V shed 3 bases and J shed 5 bases, with 14 bases lying between them. In germline, CDR1 is KGHDR, CDR2 SFDVKD. There are 15 residues in the CDR3. The CDR3: CATSDPQGRGDTQYF. The CDR3 DNA reads TGTGCCACCAGTGATCCACAGGGCCGGGGAGATACGCAGTATTTT.